These T cell receptor beta chains were read from a single sample in a study of Graves' ophthalmopathy and Graves' hyperthyroidism. Each CDR3 protein is one row after TCRdb ran MiXCR on the multiplex PCR reads. The top ten clones hold 8% to 10% of a sample with roughly 500,000 distinct CDR3 sequences, under 15% of them seen once. Source material: blood. The receptors shown here come from a woman in her twenties or thirties with Graves' ophthalmopathy. The conserved cysteine and the conserved F or W are not part of the CDR3 here. Fields, in order: V gene, J gene, D gene, CDR3 protein. A D gene is named only where the DNA matches it firmly.

TRBV7-8	TRBJ2-5	TRBD2	ASSLELGLAGIHQETQY
TRBV2	TRBJ2-7	NA	ANKGHAYEQY
TRBV28	TRBJ1-2	NA	ASSPPWYT
TRBV28	TRBJ1-2	NA	ASSNYGYT
TRBV11-1	TRBJ1-2	NA	ASSFRGGLRGYT
TRBV6-1	TRBJ1-5	TRBD1	ASSEGFSGGHQPQH
TRBV2	TRBJ1-1	NA	ASMVGLLMNTEAF
TRBV6-2/TRBV6-3	TRBJ2-2	NA	ASSQSNTGELF
TRBV28	TRBJ2-5	TRBD1	ASSKVLGQGDQETQY
TRBV9	TRBJ2-5	NA	ASSVEGTAGETQY
TRBV6-1	TRBJ2-7	NA	ATKPGDYEQY
TRBV7-2	TRBJ2-5	NA	ASSQGYSYQETQY
TRBV20-1	TRBJ2-5	TRBD2	SARSPGLAKTQY
TRBV10-3	TRBJ2-2	NA	AISERQAGGELF
TRBV6-5	TRBJ1-5	NA	ATLRGGGEPQH
TRBV5-1	TRBJ2-7	TRBD1	ASSAGQALNEQY
TRBV30	TRBJ2-2	TRBD2	AWTSGNTGELF
TRBV7-2	TRBJ1-1	NA	ASGETRGNTEAF